Below are 8 T cell receptor beta chains sequenced from a single sample in a study of Tregs in tolerant kidney transplant recipients. The antigens for these receptors are not known. Clones were sequenced by immunoSEQ multiplex PCR, and TCRdb holds only the in-frame ones, with some missing. The data hold about 19,000 clones, with 50% to 70% observed a single time. The sequenced sample consisted of Tregs from blood cultured with allogeneic cells. These receptors all come from a human donor in good health.

The genes are TRBV2 and TRBJ2-1; 8 nucleotides agree with TRBD2. Trimming removed 7 bases from V and 7 bases from J; junction bases left unmatched: 12. CDR1 and CDR2 (germline): SNHLY, FYNNEI. The CDR3 loop spans 15 amino acids. CDR3: CASKRREAPGNEQFF. The CDR3 region has the DNA TGTGCCAGCAAGCGGCGGGAGGCTCCGGGGAATGAGCAGTTCTTC.

V is TRBV5-1 and J is TRBJ2-5; tentatively, D is TRBD1 (6 bases). CDR1 and CDR2 from the germline V gene are SGHRS and YFSETQ. The length of the CDR3 is 14 residues. The germline V and J ends were trimmed by 4 bases and 0 bases, with 10 bases remaining between them. The CDR3 here is CASSVQGNQETQYF. The CDR3 DNA follows: TGCGCCAGCAGCGTACAGGGCAACCAAGAGACCCAGTACTTC.

The chain carries TRBV5-1 and TRBJ2-1; no firm D call. CDR3 length: 13 residues. Trimming shortened V by 4 bases and J by 0 bases, and 5 bases separated the two germline ends. The V gene's germline CDR1 is SGHRS and CDR2 YFSETQ. CDR3 DNA: TGCGCCAGCAGCCAATACTCCTACAATGAGCAGTTCTTC. Amino acid sequence: CASSQYSYNEQFF.

V gene TRBV6-5 combines with J gene TRBJ2-1, with TRBD2 identical over 11 bases. The CDR3 sequence is 15 residues long. Trimming took 2 bases from V and 7 from J; bases not matched to a gene: 4. CDR1 and CDR2 from the germline V gene are MNHEY and SVGAGI. CDR3 amino acids: CASSYRGLAANEQFF. The CDR3 coding sequence is TGTGCCAGCAGTTACAGGGGACTAGCGGCGAATGAGCAGTTCTTC.

The rearrangement joins TRBV18 to TRBJ2-6; D is unclear. The CDR3 is made up of 20 amino acids. V shed 6 bases and J shed 0 bases, with 24 bases lying between them. Germline assignment: CDR1 KGHSH and CDR2 LQKENI. DNA of the CDR3: TGTGCCAGCTCTCCAATCACAGCCGCGCTGGGATACTCTGGGGCCAACGTCCTGACTTTC. The encoded protein is CASSPITAALGYSGANVLTF.

This chain connects TRBV9 to TRBJ2-3; D is undetermined. The CDR3 has 13 residues. Trimming pared 1 base from V and 2 bases from J, leaving 5 bases between. Germline V gene data show CDR1 as SGDLS and CDR2 as YYNGEE. Here the CDR3 DNA reads TGTGCCAGCAGCGTATCCGTCACAGATACGCAGTATTTT. Translated: CASSVSVTDTQYF.

This clone is judged medium-sized (0.01 to 0.1%). The rearrangement links TRBV7-9 to TRBJ1-2, with 7 bases lining up with TRBD1. CDR1 is SEHNR and CDR2 is FQNEAQ in the germline V gene (reference sequence). The CDR3 length is 15 residues. J was trimmed by 2 bases and V by 2 bases; bases with no gene match: 5. CDR3 residues: CASSLLRDSNYGYTF. The CDR3 DNA sequence: TGTGCCAGCAGCTTACTCAGGGACAGCAACTATGGCTACACCTTC.

For the CDR3, the DNA is TGTGCCAGCAGTGAAGTCGCCCTCTCTGGAAACACCATATATTTT. It codes for CASSEVALSGNTIYF. The genes are TRBV6-1 and TRBJ1-3; D ambiguous. The CDR3 is made up of 15 amino acids. Per the germline V gene, CDR1 is MNHNS and CDR2 is SASEGT. The V gene lost 1 base and the J gene lost 0 bases, with 7 bases spanning the gap.